This T cell receptor beta chain was sequenced during a study of technical replicates of blood from several donors listed by TCRdb under 2017. As for this clone: Its antigen specificity is not known. The input lacks base qualities; no much larger clone sits a single base away. Other DNA sequences from this sample encode an identical CDR3 as well.

The library came from the immunoSEQ multiplex PCR assay. TCRdb retrieved this table from immuneACCESS and kept in-frame rearrangements only. Not all clones are present; in checked studies, unresolved V genes account for under half, and no reason is known for the remainder. For this sample the table gives 10,000 to 13,000 clones, of which roughly 94% were detected only once. The top ten clones comprise roughly 7% of the sample. The TCR comes from a human donor in good health. Material: PBMCs.

The DNA reads as follows: TGTGCCAGCAGTTACTCCAGGCAGGGGGCCTACGAGCAGTACTTC. It is translated as CASSYSRQGAYEQYF. Rearrangement joined TRBV6-5 to TRBJ2-7, and 7 junctional nucleotides match TRBD1. The junction shows trimming of 0 bases on V and 2 bases on J, and the gene matches do not reach 4 bases of it. The CDR3 goes from the cysteine to the phenylalanine over 15 residues. CDR3 DNA only is kept here, 45 bases in frame from base 1. CDR1 is given as MNHEY and CDR2 as SVGAGI, both from the germline V gene.